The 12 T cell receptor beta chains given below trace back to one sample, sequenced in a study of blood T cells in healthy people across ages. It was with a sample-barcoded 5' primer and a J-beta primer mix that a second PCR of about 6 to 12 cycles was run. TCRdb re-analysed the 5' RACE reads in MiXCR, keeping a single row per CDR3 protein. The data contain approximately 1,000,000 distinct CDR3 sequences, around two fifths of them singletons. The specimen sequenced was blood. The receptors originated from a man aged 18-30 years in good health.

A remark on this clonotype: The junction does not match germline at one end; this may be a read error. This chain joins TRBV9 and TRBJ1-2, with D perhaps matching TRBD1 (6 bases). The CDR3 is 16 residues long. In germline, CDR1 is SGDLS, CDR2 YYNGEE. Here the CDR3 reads CVSSVEGGRENYGYTF. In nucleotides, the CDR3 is TGTGTCAGCAGCGTAGAGGGGGGAAGGGAAAACTATGGCTACACCTTC.

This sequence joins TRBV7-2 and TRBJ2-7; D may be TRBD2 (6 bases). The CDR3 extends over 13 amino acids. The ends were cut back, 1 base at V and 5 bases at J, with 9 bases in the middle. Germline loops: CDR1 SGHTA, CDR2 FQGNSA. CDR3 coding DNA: TGTGCCAGCAGCTTAGGGGGGGAAGACGAGCAGTACTTC. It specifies CASSLGGEDEQYF.

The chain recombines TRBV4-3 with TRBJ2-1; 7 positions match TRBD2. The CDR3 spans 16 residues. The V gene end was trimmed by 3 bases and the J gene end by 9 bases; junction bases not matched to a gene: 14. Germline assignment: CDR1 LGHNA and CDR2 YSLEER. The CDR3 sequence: CASSHSTSGDHSEQFF. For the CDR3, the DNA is TGCGCCAGCAGCCACTCGACAAGCGGGGATCACAGTGAGCAGTTCTTC.

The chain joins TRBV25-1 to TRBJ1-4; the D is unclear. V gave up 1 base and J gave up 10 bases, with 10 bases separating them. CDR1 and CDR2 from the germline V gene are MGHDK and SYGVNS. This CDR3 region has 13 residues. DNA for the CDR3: TGTGCCAGCAGTGAATTAGCGGTCGGAAAACTGTTTTTT. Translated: CASSELAVGKLFF.

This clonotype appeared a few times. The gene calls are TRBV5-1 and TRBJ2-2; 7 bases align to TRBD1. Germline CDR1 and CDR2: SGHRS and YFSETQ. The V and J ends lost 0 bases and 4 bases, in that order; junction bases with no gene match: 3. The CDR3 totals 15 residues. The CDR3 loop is CASSLEAGGTGELFF. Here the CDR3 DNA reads TGCGCCAGCAGCTTGGAGGCAGGGGGCACCGGGGAGCTGTTTTTT.

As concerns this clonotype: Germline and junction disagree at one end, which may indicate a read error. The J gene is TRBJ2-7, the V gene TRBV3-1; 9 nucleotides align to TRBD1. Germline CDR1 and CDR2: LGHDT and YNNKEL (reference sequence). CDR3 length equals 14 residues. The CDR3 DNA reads TGTGCCAGCACCCAAGGACAGGGGCCGTACGAGCAGTACTTC. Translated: CASTQGQGPYEQYF.

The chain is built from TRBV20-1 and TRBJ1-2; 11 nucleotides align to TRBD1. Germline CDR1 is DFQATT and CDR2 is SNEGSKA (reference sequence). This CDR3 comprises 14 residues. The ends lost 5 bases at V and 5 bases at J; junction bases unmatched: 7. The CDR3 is CSASPGTGGYGYTF. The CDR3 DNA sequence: TGCAGTGCTTCCCCCGGGACAGGGGGTTATGGCTACACCTTC.

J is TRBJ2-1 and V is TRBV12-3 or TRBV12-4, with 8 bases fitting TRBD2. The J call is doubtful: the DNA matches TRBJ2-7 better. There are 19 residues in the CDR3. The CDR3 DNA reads TGTGCCAGCATTCCCGGGGCGAGCGGGGGCCCAAGCTCCTACAATGAGCAGTACTTC. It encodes CASIPGASGGPSSYNEQYF.

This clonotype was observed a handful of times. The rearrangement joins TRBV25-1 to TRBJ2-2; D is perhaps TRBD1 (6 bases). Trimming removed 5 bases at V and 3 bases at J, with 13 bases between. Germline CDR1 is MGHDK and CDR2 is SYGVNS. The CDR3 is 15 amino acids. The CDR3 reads CASSRGQSDTGELFF. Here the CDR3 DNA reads TGTGCCAGCAGTCGCGGACAGTCGGACACCGGGGAGCTGTTTTTT.

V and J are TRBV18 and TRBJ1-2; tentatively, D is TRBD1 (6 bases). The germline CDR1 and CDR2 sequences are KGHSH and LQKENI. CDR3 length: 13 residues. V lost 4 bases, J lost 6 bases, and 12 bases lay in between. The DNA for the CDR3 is TGTGCCAGCTCACTATTTCGACAGGATGGCTACACCTTC. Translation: CASSLFRQDGYTF.

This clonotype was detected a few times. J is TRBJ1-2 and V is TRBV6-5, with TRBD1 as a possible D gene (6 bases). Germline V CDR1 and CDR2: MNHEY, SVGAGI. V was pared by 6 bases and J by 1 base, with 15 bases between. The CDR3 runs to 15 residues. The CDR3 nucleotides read TGTGCCAGCAGCCCCATCGGACAGTTTAACTATGGCTACACCTTC. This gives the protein CASSPIGQFNYGYTF.

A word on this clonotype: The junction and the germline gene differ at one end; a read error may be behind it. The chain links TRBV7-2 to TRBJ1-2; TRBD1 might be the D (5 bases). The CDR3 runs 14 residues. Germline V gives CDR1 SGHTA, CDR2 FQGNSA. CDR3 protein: CAISLGRDNYGYTF. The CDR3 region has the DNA TGTGCCATCAGCTTAGGCAGGGACAACTATGGCTACACCTTC.